What follows is one T cell receptor beta chain and its context. Sequencing was performed with immunoSEQ multiplex PCR; in TCRdb, only in-frame clones are kept and a portion is missing. The sample carries just under 150,000 clones, around 90% recorded once. The data belong to a study of T cell responses to AZD1222 COVID-19 vaccine. This CDR3 comprises 13 residues. Per germline, CDR1 SGHRS and CDR2 YFSETQ. V lost 4 bases to trimming and J lost 7 bases, with 11 bases between them. This specimen consisted of peripheral blood, obtained 28 days after the second dose of the MenACWY control vaccine. V usage is TRBV5-1 and J usage is TRBJ1-4; D gene unclear. The origin of this receptor is an adult who received the MenACWY meningococcal vaccine as a control. The CDR3 sequence: CASSVGVAEKLFF. CDR3 DNA sequence: TGCGCCAGCAGCGTCGGGGTGGCTGAAAAACTGTTTTTT.